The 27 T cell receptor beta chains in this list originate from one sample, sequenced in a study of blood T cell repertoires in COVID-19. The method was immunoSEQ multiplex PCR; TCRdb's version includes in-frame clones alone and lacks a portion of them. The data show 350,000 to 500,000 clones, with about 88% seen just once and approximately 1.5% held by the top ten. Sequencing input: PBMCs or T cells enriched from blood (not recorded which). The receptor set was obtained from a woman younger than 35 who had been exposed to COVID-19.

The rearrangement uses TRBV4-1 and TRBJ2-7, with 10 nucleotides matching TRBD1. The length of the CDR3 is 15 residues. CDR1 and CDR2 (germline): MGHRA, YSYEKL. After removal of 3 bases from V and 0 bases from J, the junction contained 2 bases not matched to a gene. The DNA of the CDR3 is TGCGCCAGCAGCCAGGGACAGGGGATCTCCTACGAGCAGTACTTC. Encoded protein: CASSQGQGISYEQYF.

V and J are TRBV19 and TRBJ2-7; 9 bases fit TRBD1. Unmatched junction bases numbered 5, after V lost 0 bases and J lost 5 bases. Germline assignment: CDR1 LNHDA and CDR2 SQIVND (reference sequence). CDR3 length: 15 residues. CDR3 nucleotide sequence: TGTGCCAGTAGTATAGAAGGGACAGGGAGGAACGAGCAGTACTTC. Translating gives CASSIEGTGRNEQYF.

The CDR3 DNA follows: TGTGCCAGCAGGAGCGACAGGGGGATGGGGGAGCAGTACTTC. It encodes CASRSDRGMGEQYF. The chain links TRBV6-5 to TRBJ2-7; TRBD1 agrees at 9 bases. CDR3 length: 14 amino acids. Germline CDR1 and CDR2: MNHEY and SVGAGI. J gave up 7 bases and V 6 bases, and 10 bases lay outside the gene matches.

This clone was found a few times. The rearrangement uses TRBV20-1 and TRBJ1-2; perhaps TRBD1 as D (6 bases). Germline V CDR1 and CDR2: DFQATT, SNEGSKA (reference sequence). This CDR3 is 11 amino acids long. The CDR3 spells CRPSGDDGYTF. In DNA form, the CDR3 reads TGCAGGCCCTCAGGGGACGATGGCTACACCTTC.

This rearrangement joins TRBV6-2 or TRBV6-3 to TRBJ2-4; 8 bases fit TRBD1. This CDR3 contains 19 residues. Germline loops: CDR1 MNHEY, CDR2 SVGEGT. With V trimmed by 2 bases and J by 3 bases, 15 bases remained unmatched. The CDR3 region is CASSYPRQGPPWGKNIQYF. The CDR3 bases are TGTGCCAGCAGTTACCCCAGACAGGGGCCCCCCTGGGGCAAAAACATTCAGTACTTC.

The CDR3 DNA sequence: TGTGCCAGCAGACGCCCCGCCAGCGGGAGGAGTGAGCAGTACTTC. This gives the protein CASRRPASGRSEQYF. The chain carries TRBV28 and TRBJ2-7, with 9 positions matching TRBD2. The CDR3 contains 15 residues. The germline V gene encodes CDR1 MDHEN and CDR2 SYDVKM. With V trimmed by 6 bases and J by 7 bases, 13 bases remained unmatched.

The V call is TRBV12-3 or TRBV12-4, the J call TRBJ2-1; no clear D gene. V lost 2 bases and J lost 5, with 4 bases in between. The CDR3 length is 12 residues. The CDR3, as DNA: TGTGCCAGCAGTTTAATAGACAATGAGCAGTTCTTC. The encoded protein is CASSLIDNEQFF.

CDR3 amino acids: CASSQAPRDGGEVAEAFF. Here the CDR3 DNA reads TGCGCCAGCAGCCAAGCACCTAGGGACGGCGGGGAGGTAGCTGAAGCTTTCTTT. This sequence joins TRBV4-1 and TRBJ1-1; possible D gene TRBD1, 5 bases. The CDR3 runs to 18 residues. V shed 1 base and J shed 6 bases, with 24 bases lying between them. From germline, CDR1 is MGHRA and CDR2 YSYEKL.

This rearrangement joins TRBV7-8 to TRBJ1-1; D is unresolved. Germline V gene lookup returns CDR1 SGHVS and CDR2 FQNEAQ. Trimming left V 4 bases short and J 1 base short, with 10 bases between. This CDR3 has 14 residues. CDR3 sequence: CASSYTVKNTEAFF. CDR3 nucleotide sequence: TGTGCCAGCAGCTATACAGTGAAGAACACTGAAGCTTTCTTT.

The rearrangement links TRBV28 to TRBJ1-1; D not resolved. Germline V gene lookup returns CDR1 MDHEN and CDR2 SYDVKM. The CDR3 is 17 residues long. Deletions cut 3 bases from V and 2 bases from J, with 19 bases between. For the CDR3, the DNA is TGTGCCAGCAGTTTCGGCCCCACCGGGATCCCTAACACTGAAGCTTTCTTT. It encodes CASSFGPTGIPNTEAFF.

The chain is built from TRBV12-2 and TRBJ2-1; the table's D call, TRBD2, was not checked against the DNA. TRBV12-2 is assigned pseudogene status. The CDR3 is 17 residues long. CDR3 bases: TGTGCAAGTCGCCTGATAATGACGATAGCGGGGCTCAATGAGCAGTTCTTC. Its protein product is CASRLIMTIAGLNEQFF.

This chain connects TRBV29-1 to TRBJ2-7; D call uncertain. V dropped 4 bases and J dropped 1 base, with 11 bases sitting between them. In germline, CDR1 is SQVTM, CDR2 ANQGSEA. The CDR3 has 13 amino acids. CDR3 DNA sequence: TGCAGCGTTGTTCCAGACTGGTCCTACGAGCAGTACTTC. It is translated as CSVVPDWSYEQYF.

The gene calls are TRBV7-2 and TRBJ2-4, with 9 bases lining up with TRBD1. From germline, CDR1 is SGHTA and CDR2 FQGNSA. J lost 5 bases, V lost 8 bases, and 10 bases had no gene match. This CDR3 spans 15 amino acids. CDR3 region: CASSPGTGFENIQYF. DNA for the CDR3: TGTGCCAGCTCACCCGGGACAGGGTTTGAAAACATTCAGTACTTC.

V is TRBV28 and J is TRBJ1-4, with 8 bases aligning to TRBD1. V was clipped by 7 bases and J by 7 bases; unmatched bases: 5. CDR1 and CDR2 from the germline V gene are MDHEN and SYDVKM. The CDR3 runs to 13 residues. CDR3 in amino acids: CASIPGGREKLFF. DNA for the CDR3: TGTGCCAGCATTCCAGGGGGCCGTGAAAAACTGTTTTTT. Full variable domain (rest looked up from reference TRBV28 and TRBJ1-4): DVKVTQSSRYLVKRTGEKVFLECVQDMDHENMFWYRQDPGLGLRLIYFSYDVKMKEKGDIPEGYSVSREKKERFSLILESASTNQTSMYLCASIPGGREKLFFGSGTQLSVL.

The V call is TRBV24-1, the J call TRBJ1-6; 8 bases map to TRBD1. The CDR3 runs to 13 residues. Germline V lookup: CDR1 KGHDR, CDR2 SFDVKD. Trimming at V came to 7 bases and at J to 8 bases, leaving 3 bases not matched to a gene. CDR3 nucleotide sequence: TGTGCCACCAGCGAGGACAGGGATTCACCCCTCCACTTT. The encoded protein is CATSEDRDSPLHF.

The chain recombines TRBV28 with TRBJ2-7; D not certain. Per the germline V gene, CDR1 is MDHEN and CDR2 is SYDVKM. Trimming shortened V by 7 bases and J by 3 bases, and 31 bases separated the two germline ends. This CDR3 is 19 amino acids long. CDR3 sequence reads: CASIPDLRQVPLHHYEQYF. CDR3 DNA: TGTGCCAGCATTCCCGATTTACGTCAGGTACCCCTTCACCACTACGAGCAGTACTTC.

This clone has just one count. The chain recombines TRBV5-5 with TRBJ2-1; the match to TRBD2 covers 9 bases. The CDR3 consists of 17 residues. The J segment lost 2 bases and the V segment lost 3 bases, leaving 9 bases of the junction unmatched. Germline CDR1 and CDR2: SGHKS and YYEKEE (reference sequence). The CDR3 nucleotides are TGTGCCAGCAGCTCGACAGTAGCGGGAGATCCCTACAATGAGCAGTTCTTC. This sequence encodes CASSSTVAGDPYNEQFF.

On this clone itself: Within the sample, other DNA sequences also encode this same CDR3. The CDR3 reads CSVEGSSYEQYF. CDR3 coding DNA: TGCAGCGTTGAGGGGAGCTCCTACGAGCAGTACTTC. V is TRBV29-1 and J is TRBJ2-7; D is perhaps TRBD2 (5 bases). CDR1 is SQVTM and CDR2 is ANQGSEA in the germline V gene. This CDR3 spans 12 amino acids. Trimming took off 3 bases at V and 0 bases at J, with 6 bases between the two ends.

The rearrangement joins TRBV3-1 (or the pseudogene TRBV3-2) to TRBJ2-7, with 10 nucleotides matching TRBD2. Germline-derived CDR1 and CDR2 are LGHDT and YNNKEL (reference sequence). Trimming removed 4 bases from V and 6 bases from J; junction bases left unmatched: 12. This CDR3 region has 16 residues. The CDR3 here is CASSPIWTSGGPEQYF. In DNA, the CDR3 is TGTGCCAGCAGCCCGATTTGGACTAGCGGAGGACCCGAGCAGTACTTC.

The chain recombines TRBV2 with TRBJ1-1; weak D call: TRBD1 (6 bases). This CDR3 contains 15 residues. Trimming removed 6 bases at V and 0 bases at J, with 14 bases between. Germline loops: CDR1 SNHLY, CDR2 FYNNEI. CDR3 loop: CASRRDKIMNTEAFF. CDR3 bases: TGTGCCAGCAGGAGGGACAAAATCATGAACACTGAAGCTTTCTTT.

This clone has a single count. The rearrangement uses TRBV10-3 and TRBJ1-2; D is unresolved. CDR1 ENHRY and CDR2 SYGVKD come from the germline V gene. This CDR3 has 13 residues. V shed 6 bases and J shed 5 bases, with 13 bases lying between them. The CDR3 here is CAIRIDSLYGYTF. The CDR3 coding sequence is TGTGCCATCAGAATAGATAGTCTATATGGCTACACCTTC.

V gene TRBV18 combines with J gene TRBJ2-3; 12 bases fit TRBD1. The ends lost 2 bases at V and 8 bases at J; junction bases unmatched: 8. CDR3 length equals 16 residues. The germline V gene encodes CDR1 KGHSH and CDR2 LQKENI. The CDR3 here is CASSPTGTGGKGTQYF. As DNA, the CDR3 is TGTGCCAGCTCACCAACCGGGACAGGGGGCAAAGGTACGCAGTATTTT.

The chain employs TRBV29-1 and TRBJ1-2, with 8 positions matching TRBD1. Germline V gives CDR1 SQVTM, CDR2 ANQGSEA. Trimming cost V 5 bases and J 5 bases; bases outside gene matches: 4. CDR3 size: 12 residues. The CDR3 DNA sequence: TGCAGCGTTCGTGGGACAGGATATGGCTACACCTTC. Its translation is CSVRGTGYGYTF.

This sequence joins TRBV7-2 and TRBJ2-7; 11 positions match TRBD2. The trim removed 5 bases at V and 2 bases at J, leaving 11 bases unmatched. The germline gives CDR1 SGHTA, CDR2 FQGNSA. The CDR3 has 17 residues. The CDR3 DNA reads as TGTGCCAGCAGCCTCAGGGCGACTAGCGGGGCAACCTACGAGCAGTACTTC. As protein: CASSLRATSGATYEQYF.

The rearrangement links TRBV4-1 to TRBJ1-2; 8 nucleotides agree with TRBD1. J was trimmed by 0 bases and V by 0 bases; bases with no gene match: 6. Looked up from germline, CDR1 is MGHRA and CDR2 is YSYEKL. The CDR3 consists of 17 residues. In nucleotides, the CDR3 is TGCGCCAGCAGCCAAGACGACAGGGGATTCACTAACTATGGCTACACCTTC. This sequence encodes CASSQDDRGFTNYGYTF.

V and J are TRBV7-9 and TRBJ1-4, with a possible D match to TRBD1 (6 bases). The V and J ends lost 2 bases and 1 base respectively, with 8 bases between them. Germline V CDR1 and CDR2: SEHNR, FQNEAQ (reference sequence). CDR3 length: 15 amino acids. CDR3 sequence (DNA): TGTGCCAGCAGCTTATCACAGGGAACTAATGAAAAACTGTTTTTT. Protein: CASSLSQGTNEKLFF.

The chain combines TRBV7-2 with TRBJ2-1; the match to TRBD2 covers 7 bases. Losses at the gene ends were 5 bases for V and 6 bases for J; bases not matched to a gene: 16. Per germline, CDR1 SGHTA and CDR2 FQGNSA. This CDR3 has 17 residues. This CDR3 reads CASSPPSGGGTSNEQFF. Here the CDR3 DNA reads TGTGCCAGCAGCCCCCCTAGCGGTGGTGGAACCTCCAATGAGCAGTTCTTC.